The present TCR beta chain was sequenced within a study of blood T cell repertoires in COVID-19. Turning to the study itself: Material from acute and convalescent COVID-19 was sourced from the United States, Italy and Spain. PBMCs, B-cell-depleted T cells, or T cells were the source of the cDNA or gDNA that made up the material.

As originally analysed: Estimation of nucleated cell counts was performed using reference gene primer amplification. TCRdb keeps only in-frame clones here, not all; method: immunoSEQ multiplex PCR. V, J and clone size were drawn from that table, and D and trimming were deduced from the DNA. The sample carries approximately 230,000 clones, roughly 88% recorded once. There are 13 residues in the CDR3. Germline V CDR1 and CDR2: SGHNT, YYREEE (reference sequence). The ends lost 4 bases at V and 6 bases at J; junction bases unmatched: 4. Sample: peripheral blood. The origin of this receptor is an older man with acute or convalescent COVID-19. This sequence joins TRBV5-4 and TRBJ2-7, with TRBD2 matching 10 bases. The CDR3 coding sequence is TGTGCCAGCAGCCGGGGACTAGCGTTCGAGCAGTACTTC. Its protein product is CASSRGLAFEQYF.